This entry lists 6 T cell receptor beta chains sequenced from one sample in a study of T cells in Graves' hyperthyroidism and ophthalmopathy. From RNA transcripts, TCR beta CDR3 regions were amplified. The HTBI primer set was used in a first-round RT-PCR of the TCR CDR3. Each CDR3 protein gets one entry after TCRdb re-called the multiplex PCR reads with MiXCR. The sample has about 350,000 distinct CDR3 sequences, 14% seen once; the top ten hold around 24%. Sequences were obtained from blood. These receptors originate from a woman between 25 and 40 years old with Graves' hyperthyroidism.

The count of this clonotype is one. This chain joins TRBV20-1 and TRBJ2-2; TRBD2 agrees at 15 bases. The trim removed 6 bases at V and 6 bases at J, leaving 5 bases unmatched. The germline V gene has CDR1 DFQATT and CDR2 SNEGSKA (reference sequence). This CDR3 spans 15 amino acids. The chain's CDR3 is CSARRTSGRAGELFF. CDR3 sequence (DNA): TGCAGTGCGCGGAGGACTAGCGGGAGGGCCGGGGAGCTGTTTTTT.

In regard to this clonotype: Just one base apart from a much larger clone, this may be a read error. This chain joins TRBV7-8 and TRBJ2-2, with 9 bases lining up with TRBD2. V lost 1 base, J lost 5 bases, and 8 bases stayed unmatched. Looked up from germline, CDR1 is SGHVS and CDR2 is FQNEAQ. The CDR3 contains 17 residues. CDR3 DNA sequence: TGTGCCAGCAGCTTAGGTGGCGGGGGGGCCGCAACCGGGGAGCTGTTTTTT. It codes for CASSLGGGGAATGELFF.

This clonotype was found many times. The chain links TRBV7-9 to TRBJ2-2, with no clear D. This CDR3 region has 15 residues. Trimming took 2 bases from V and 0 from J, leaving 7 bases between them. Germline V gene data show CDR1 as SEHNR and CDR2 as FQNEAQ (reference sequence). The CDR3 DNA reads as TGTGCCAGCAGCTTAAAGGTCGCGAACACCGGGGAGCTGTTTTTT. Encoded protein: CASSLKVANTGELFF.

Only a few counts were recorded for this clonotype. The CDR3 loop reads CASSLRAGRLAGGDEQFF. The CDR3 region has the DNA TGCGCCAGCAGCTTGCGAGCCGGGAGGCTAGCGGGAGGCGATGAGCAGTTCTTC. The chain carries TRBV5-1 and TRBJ2-1; 11 bases fit TRBD2. Losses at the gene ends were 1 base for V and 8 bases for J; bases not matched to a gene: 14. CDR1 is SGHRS and CDR2 is YFSETQ in the germline V gene. The CDR3 contains 18 residues.

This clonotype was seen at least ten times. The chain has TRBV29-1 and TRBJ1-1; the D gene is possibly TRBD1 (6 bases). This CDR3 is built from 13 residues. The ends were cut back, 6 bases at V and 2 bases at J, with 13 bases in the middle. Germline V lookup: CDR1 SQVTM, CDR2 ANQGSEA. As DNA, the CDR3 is TGCAGCGTGATCAGGACAGTCAACACTGAAGCTTTCTTT. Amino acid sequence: CSVIRTVNTEAFF.

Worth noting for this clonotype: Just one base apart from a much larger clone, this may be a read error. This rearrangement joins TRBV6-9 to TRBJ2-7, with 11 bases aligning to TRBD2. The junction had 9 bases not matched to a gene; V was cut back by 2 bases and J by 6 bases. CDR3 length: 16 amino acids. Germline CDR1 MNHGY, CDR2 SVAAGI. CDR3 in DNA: TGTGCCAGCAGTTATCGGCTAGCGGGAGGAAAAGCCGAGCAGTACTTC. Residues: CASSYRLAGGKAEQYF.